One and the same sample provided the 25 T cell receptor beta chains below, sequenced in a study of blood T cells in healthy people across ages. The second PCR ran about 7 to 12 cycles with a sample-barcoded 5' primer and J-beta primers. TCRdb ran MiXCR on the 5' RACE reads and lists one entry per CDR3 protein. The data hold about 1 million distinct CDR3 sequences, with over 35% observed a single time. The sample taken for sequencing was blood. The receptors originated from a woman in her sixties or seventies in good health.

The chain joins TRBV5-1 to TRBJ2-1, with D perhaps TRBD2 (6 bases). CDR1 and CDR2 from the germline V gene are SGHRS and YFSETQ. This CDR3 is 18 amino acids long. Deletions cut 1 base from V and 0 bases from J, with 17 bases between. CDR3 loop: CASSLFPLAQSSYNEQFF. The CDR3 nucleotides are TGCGCCAGCAGCTTGTTTCCCCTAGCGCAAAGCTCCTACAATGAGCAGTTCTTC.

The chain employs TRBV4-2 and TRBJ2-5, with D perhaps given as TRBD1 or TRBD2 (6 bases each). Trimming shortened V by 4 bases and J by 11 bases, and 17 bases separated the two germline ends. This CDR3 has 13 residues. Germline CDR1 reads LGHNA; CDR2 reads YNFKEQ. This chain's CDR3 is CASSPPGGFEQYF. The CDR3, as DNA: TGTGCCAGCAGCCCTCCCGGGGGCTTTGAGCAGTACTTC.

On this clonotype itself: One junction end does not reproduce the germline sequence, and a read error may be involved. The genes are TRBV14 and TRBJ1-2; D not certain. The CDR3 totals 13 residues. Germline loops: CDR1 SGHDN, CDR2 FVKESK. In DNA form, the CDR3 reads TGTGCCAGCAGCCAATACCCCAACTGTGGCTACACCTTC. This encodes CASSQYPNCGYTF.

This clonotype has a single count. This may stem from a read error, because a much larger clone lies one nucleotide away. The rearrangement joins TRBV29-1 to TRBJ2-7; 12 bases agree with TRBD2. Germline V CDR1 and CDR2: SQVTM, ANQGSEA. Trimming took 4 bases from V and 3 from J; bases not matched to a gene: 10. The CDR3 runs 16 residues. The CDR3 spells CSVAGELAGGFYEQYF. CDR3 DNA sequence: TGCAGCGTTGCGGGGGAACTAGCGGGAGGCTTCTACGAGCAGTACTTC.

This clonotype has just a few counts. The chain joins TRBV6-1 to TRBJ1-1, with a possible D match to TRBD1 (6 bases). The germline CDR1 and CDR2 sequences are MNHNS and SASEGT. This CDR3 spans 15 amino acids. Trimming pared 3 bases from V and 6 bases from J, leaving 17 bases between. CDR3 region: CASSDLGGGDSEAFF. The CDR3 nucleotides read TGTGCCAGCAGTGATCTGGGGGGCGGGGATTCTGAAGCTTTCTTT.

The rearrangement uses TRBV10-2 and TRBJ2-1; D is uncertain. V lost 10 bases and J 8 bases, leaving 15 bases between the germline ends. This CDR3 has 12 amino acids. Germline CDR1 and CDR2: WSHSY and SAAADI. CDR3 coding DNA: TGCGCCACCATAGCAAACCGCGATGAGCAGTTCTTC. This encodes CATIANRDEQFF.

The V and J genes are TRBV5-1 and TRBJ2-7; D could derive from TRBD1 or TRBD2 (5 bases each). The V gene lost 3 bases and the J gene lost 3 bases, with 13 bases spanning the gap. CDR3 length equals 14 residues. Per the germline V gene, CDR1 is SGHRS and CDR2 is YFSETQ. CDR3 region: CASSYRDDDYEQYF. The DNA for the CDR3 is TGCGCCAGCAGCTACCGGGACGATGACTACGAGCAGTACTTC.

This clonotype was observed a few times. V is TRBV6-1 and J is TRBJ2-7, with D perhaps matching TRBD2 (6 bases). Germline V lookup: CDR1 MNHNS, CDR2 SASEGT. Trimming stripped 1 base from V and 6 bases from J, with 13 bases between. CDR3 length equals 14 residues. CDR3 sequence reads: CASSEVGGSSEQYF. The CDR3 coding sequence is TGTGCCAGCAGTGAAGTTGGAGGGTCTAGCGAGCAGTACTTC.

This clonotype has a handful of counts. The chain uses TRBV20-1 and TRBJ2-1; D might be TRBD2 (6 bases). CDR1 is DFQATT and CDR2 is SNEGSKA in the germline V gene (reference sequence). CDR3 length: 15 residues. Between the trimmed V and J ends, which lost 0 bases and 5 bases, there was a span of 14 bases. The CDR3 spells CSAREVGGGHNEQFF. In nucleotides, the CDR3 is TGCAGTGCTAGAGAGGTGGGAGGAGGGCACAATGAGCAGTTCTTC.

J is TRBJ2-4 and V is TRBV7-9, with D possibly TRBD1 on 6 matching bases. The J call is in doubt because the DNA end fits TRBJ2-7 better. This CDR3 comprises 14 residues. CDR1 SEHNR and CDR2 FQNEAQ come from the germline V gene (reference sequence). CDR3 DNA: TGTGCCAGCAGCTTTCACCAGGGGACCTACGAGCAGTACTTC. Amino acids: CASSFHQGTYEQYF.

The chain has TRBV2 and TRBJ1-5, with 8 bases aligning to TRBD1. V shed 7 bases and J 9 bases; nucleotides not matched to a gene: 17. In germline, CDR1 is SNHLY, CDR2 FYNNEI. This CDR3 comprises 16 residues. The chain's CDR3 is CASNRGPGQVVLPQHF. CDR3 coding DNA: TGTGCCAGCAACCGAGGGCCGGGACAGGTCGTGCTGCCCCAGCATTTT.

The chain combines TRBV24-1 with TRBJ2-7; no firm D call. Germline V CDR1 and CDR2: KGHDR, SFDVKD. This CDR3 is 13 amino acids long. V gave up 5 bases and J gave up 0 bases, with 7 bases separating them. CDR3 nucleotides: TGTGCCACCAGTGGACATTCCTCCTACGAGCAGTACTTC. Protein: CATSGHSSYEQYF.

There are a few counts of this clonotype. The J gene is TRBJ2-3, the V gene TRBV25-1; D not resolved. Germline CDR1 and CDR2: MGHDK and SYGVNS. Between the trimmed V and J ends, which lost 5 bases and 0 bases, there was a span of 9 bases. This CDR3 spans 14 amino acids. CDR3: CASSLDVSTDTQYF. DNA of the CDR3: TGTGCCAGCAGTCTAGACGTTAGCACAGATACGCAGTATTTT.

This clonotype was seen a few times. The chain links TRBV4-1 to TRBJ2-7; possible D gene TRBD2, 6 bases. The CDR3 has 15 amino acids. Germline values: CDR1 MGHRA, CDR2 YSYEKL. Trimming took 0 bases from V and 0 from J, leaving 9 bases between them. Here the CDR3 reads CASSQEGRSSYEQYF. The CDR3 nucleotides read TGCGCCAGCAGCCAAGAAGGGAGGAGCTCCTACGAGCAGTACTTC.

The chain has TRBV2 and TRBJ2-2, with TRBD2 identical over 8 bases. Germline CDR1 SNHLY, CDR2 FYNNEI. The CDR3 sequence is 15 residues long. V shed 8 bases, J shed 3 bases, and the junction held 8 bases outside the gene matches. The CDR3 DNA sequence: TGTGCCAGCGCGCCGGCGGGAGGATACACCGGGGAGCTGTTTTTT. Amino acids: CASAPAGGYTGELFF.

This chain links TRBV9 with TRBJ2-1; weak D call: TRBD2 (6 bases). The germline V gene encodes CDR1 SGDLS and CDR2 YYNGEE. This CDR3 spans 12 amino acids. Trimming stripped 1 base from V and 10 bases from J, with 9 bases between. Here the CDR3 DNA reads TGTGCCAGCAGCGTACCAGGACTAGAGCAGTTCTTC. Encoded protein: CASSVPGLEQFF. The complete variable domain, with remaining parts taken from reference TRBV9 and TRBJ2-1, reads DSGVTQTPKHLITATGQRVTLRCSPRSGDLSVYWYQQSLDQGLQFLIQYYNGEERAKGNILERFSAQQFPDLHSELNLSSLELGDSALYFCASSVPGLEQFFGPGTRLTVL.

The chain uses TRBV7-6 and TRBJ2-7; no reliable D call. This CDR3 has 14 residues. Germline CDR1 is SGHVS and CDR2 is FNYEAQ. The ends were cut back, 5 bases at V and 10 bases at J, with 21 bases in the middle. CDR3 DNA: TGTGCCAGCAGCCGCTATATTGCTGATGAAACCCAGTACTTC. Translation: CASSRYIADETQYF.

This sequence joins TRBV3-1 and TRBJ1-5; TRBD1 matches at 8 bases. V was pared by 2 bases and J by 7 bases, with 10 bases of the junction left unmatched. The CDR3 covers 16 residues. Per germline, CDR1 LGHDT and CDR2 YNNKEL (reference sequence). The DNA for the CDR3 is TGTGCCAGCAGCCAATCACAAGGACAGGGCGGGCAGCCCCAGCATTTT. This translates into CASSQSQGQGGQPQHF.

CDR3: CAIRWTSSYNEQFF. The CDR3 DNA is TGTGCCATCAGATGGACTAGCTCTTACAATGAGCAGTTCTTC. This sequence joins TRBV10-3 and TRBJ2-1; 8 bases align to TRBD2. The germline V gene encodes CDR1 ENHRY and CDR2 SYGVKD. The CDR3 has 14 amino acids. J lost 4 bases, V lost 6 bases, and 5 bases had no gene match.

The genes are TRBV5-5 and TRBJ1-2; 10 bases map to TRBD1. V was pared by 4 bases and J by 6 bases, with 6 bases of the junction left unmatched. CDR3 length: 14 amino acids. The germline V gene encodes CDR1 SGHKS and CDR2 YYEKEE (reference sequence). DNA for the CDR3: TGTGCCAGCAGCGGGGACAGGGGAGGAGATGGCTACACCTTC. As protein: CASSGDRGGDGYTF.

The chain combines TRBV6-5 with TRBJ2-7; D gene unclear. The CDR3 has 13 residues. Trimming pared 2 bases from V and 1 base from J, leaving 6 bases between. Germline-derived CDR1 and CDR2 are MNHEY and SVGAGI. In DNA form, the CDR3 reads TGTGCCAGCAGTTACGATGAATCCTACGAGCAGTACTTC. This translates into CASSYDESYEQYF.

This clonotype came up many times. The rearrangement joins TRBV11-1 to TRBJ2-3; D possibly matches TRBD1 or TRBD2 (5 bases each). V dropped 2 bases and J dropped 14 bases, with 14 bases sitting between them. The germline V gene has CDR1 SGHAT and CDR2 FQDESV (reference sequence). CDR3 size: 12 residues. The CDR3 DNA sequence: TGTGCCAGCAGCTTAATTGGGGGAGAGACGTATTTT. This translates into CASSLIGGETYF. Filled out from reference TRBV11-1 and TRBJ2-3, the complete variable domain reads EAEVAQSPRYKITEKSQAVAFWCDPISGHATLYWYRQILGQGPELLVQFQDESVVDDSQLPKDRFSAERLKGVDSTLKIQPAELGDSAMYLCASSLIGGETYFGPGTRLTVL.

The table lists this clonotype with a few counts. The chain links TRBV6-5 to TRBJ2-7; D gene unclear. V gave up 4 bases and J gave up 1 base, with 17 bases separating them. The length of the CDR3 is 16 residues. In germline, CDR1 is MNHEY, CDR2 SVGAGI. DNA for the CDR3: TGTGCCAGCAGTTCCCGGTTACGGCGTTATTCCTACGAGCAGTACTTC. Translation: CASSSRLRRYSYEQYF.

The chain recombines TRBV13 with TRBJ2-7; 7 bases match TRBD2. The V and J ends lost 5 bases and 4 bases, in that order; junction bases with no gene match: 11. The CDR3 length is 15 residues. Germline loops: CDR1 PRHDT, CDR2 FYEKMQ (reference sequence). CDR3 sequence: CASSQRKTGGYEQYF. The CDR3 nucleotides read TGTGCCAGCAGCCAAAGGAAGACGGGGGGTTACGAGCAGTACTTC.

This clonotype was observed at least ten times. V usage is TRBV3-1 and J usage is TRBJ2-4, with 10 bases identical to TRBD1. Trimming cost V 1 base and J 0 bases; bases outside gene matches: 12. Germline assignment: CDR1 LGHDT and CDR2 YNNKEL (reference sequence). The CDR3 loop spans 20 amino acids. The CDR3 is CASSQGFLDRGFLAKNIQYF. The CDR3, as DNA: TGTGCCAGCAGCCAAGGTTTTCTGGACAGGGGGTTTCTAGCCAAAAACATTCAGTACTTC.